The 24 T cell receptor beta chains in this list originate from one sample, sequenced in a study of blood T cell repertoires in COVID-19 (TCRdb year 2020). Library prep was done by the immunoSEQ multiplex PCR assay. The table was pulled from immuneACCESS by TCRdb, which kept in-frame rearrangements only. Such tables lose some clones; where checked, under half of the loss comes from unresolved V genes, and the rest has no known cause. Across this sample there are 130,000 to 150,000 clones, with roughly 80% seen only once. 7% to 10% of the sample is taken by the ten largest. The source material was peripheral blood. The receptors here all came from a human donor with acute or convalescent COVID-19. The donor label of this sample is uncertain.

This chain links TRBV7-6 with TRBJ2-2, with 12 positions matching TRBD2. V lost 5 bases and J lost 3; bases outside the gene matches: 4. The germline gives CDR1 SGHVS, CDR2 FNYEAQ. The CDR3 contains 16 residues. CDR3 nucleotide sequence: TGTGCCAGCAGCGTCTCTAGCGGGGGGGACACCGGGGAGCTGTTTTTT. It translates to CASSVSSGGDTGELFF. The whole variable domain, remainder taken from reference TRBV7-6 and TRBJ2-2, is GAGVSQSPRYKVTKRGQDVALRCDPISGHVSLYWYRQALGQGPEFLTYFNYEAQQDKSGLPNDRFSAERPEGSISTLTIQRTEQRDSAMYRCASSVSSGGDTGELFFGEGSRLTVL.

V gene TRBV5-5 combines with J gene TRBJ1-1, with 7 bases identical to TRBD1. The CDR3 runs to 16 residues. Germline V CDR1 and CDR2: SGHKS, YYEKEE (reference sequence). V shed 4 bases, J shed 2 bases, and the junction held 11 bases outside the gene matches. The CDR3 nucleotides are TGTGCCAGCAGCCCCAGCCCGGGACAGCATAACACTGAAGCTTTCTTT. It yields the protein CASSPSPGQHNTEAFF.

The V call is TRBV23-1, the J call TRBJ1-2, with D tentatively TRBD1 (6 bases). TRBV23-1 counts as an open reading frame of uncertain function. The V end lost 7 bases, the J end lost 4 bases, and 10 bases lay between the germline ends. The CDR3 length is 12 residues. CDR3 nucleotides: TGCGCCAGCACCAACAGGGTCTATGGCTACACCTTC. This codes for CASTNRVYGYTF.

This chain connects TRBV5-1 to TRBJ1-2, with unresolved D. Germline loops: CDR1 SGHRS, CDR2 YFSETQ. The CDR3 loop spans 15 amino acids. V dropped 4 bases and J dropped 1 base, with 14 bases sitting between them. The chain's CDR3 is CASSDSDGINYGYTF. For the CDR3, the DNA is TGCGCCAGCAGCGATAGCGATGGAATTAACTATGGCTACACCTTC. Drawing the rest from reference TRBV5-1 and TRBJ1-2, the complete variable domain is KAGVTQTPRYLIKTRGQQVTLSCSPISGHRSVSWYQQTPGQGLQFLFEYFSETQRNKGNFPGRFSGRQFSNSRSEMNVSTLELGDSALYLCASSDSDGINYGYTFGSGTRLTVV.

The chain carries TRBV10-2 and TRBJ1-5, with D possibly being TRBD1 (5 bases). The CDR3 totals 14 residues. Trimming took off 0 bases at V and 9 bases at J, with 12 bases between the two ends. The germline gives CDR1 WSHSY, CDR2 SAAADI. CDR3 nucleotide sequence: TGCGCCAGCAGTGAGTCCGCGGGGCCTCGGCCCCAGCATTTT. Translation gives CASSESAGPRPQHF.

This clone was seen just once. The CDR3 DNA sequence: TGTGCCAGCAGCTTGGGCGGGGGGGCCCACGAGCAGTACTTC. Protein product: CASSLGGGAHEQYF. J is TRBJ2-7 and V is TRBV11-3; 9 nucleotides line up with TRBD2. Germline CDR1 and CDR2: SGHNT and YENEEA. V shed 3 bases and J 5 bases; nucleotides not matched to a gene: 5. CDR3 length: 14 amino acids.

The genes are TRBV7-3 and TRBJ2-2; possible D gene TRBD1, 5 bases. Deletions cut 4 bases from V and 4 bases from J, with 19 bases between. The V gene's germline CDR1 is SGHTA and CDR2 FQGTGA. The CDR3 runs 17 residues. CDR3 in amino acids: CASSWGPSGPATGELFF. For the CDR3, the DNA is TGTGCCAGCAGCTGGGGCCCCAGTGGGCCCGCCACCGGGGAGCTGTTTTTT.

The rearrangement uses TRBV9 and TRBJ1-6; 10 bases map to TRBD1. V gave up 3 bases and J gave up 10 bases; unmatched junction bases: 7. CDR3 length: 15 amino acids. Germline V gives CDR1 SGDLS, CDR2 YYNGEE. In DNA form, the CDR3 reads TGTGCCAGCAGCGCTGGACAGGGGGAAGGGTCACCCCTCCACTTT. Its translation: CASSAGQGEGSPLHF.

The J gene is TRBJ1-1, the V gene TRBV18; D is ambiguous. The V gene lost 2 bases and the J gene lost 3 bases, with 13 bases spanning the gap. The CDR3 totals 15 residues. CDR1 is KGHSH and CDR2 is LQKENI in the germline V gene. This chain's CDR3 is CASSPTGWLDTEAFF. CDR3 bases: TGTGCCAGCTCACCAACGGGGTGGTTGGACACTGAAGCTTTCTTT.

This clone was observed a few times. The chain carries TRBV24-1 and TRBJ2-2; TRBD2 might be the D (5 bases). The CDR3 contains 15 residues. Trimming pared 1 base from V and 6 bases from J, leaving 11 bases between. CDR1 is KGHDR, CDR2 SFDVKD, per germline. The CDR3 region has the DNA TGTGCCACCAGTGATTTCCCCTCGAGGGCCGGGGAGCTGTTTTTT. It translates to CATSDFPSRAGELFF.

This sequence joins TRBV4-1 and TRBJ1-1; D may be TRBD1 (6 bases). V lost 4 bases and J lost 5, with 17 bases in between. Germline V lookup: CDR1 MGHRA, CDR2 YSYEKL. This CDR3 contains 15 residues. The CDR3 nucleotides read TGCGCCAGCAGCCGATCCGGGTCCCAGGGGACTGAAGCTTTCTTT. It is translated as CASSRSGSQGTEAFF.

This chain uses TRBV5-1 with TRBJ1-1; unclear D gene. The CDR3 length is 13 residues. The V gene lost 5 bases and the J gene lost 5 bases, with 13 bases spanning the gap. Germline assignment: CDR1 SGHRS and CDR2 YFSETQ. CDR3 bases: TGCGCCAGCAGGAGTAAGGAGAGAACTGAAGCTTTCTTT. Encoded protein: CASRSKERTEAFF.

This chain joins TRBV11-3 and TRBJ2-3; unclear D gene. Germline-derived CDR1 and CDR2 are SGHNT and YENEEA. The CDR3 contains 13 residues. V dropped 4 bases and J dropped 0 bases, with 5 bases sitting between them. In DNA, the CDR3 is TGTGCCAGCAGCTCCGTTAGCACAGATACGCAGTATTTT. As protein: CASSSVSTDTQYF.

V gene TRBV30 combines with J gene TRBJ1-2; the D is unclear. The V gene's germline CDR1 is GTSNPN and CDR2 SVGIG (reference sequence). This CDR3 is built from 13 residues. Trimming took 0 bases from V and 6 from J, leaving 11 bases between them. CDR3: CAWSVEAYHGYTF. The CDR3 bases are TGTGCCTGGAGTGTAGAGGCATATCATGGCTACACCTTC.

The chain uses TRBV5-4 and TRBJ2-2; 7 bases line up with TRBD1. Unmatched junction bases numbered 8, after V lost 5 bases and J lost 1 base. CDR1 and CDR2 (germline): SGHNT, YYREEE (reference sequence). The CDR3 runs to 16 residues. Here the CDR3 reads CASRPGQALNTGELFF. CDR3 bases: TGTGCCAGCAGACCCGGACAGGCTCTGAACACCGGGGAGCTGTTTTTT. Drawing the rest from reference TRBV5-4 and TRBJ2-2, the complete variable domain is ETGVTQSPTHLIKTRGQQVTLRCSSQSGHNTVSWYQQALGQGPQFIFQYYREEENGRGNFPPRFSGLQFPNYSSELNVNALELDDSALYLCASRPGQALNTGELFFGEGSRLTVL.

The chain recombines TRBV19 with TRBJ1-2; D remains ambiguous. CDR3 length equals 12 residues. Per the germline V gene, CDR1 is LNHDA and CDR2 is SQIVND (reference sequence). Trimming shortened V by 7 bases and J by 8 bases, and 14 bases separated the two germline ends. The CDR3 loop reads CASTPGKFGYTF. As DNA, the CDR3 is TGTGCCAGTACCCCGGGGAAGTTCGGCTACACCTTC.

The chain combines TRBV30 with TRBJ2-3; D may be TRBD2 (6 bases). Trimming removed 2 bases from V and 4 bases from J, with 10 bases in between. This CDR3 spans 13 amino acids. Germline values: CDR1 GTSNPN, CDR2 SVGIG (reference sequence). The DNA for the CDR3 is TGTGCCTGGAGTATGGACTACGCAGATACGCAGTATTTT. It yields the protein CAWSMDYADTQYF.

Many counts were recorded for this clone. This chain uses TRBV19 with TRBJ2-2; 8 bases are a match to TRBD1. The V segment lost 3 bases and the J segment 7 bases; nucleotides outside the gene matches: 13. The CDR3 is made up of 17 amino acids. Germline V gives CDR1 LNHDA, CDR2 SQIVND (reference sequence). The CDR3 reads CASSILIRGHFSGELFF. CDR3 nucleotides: TGTGCCAGTAGTATTCTCATCAGGGGGCATTTTAGCGGGGAGCTGTTTTTT.

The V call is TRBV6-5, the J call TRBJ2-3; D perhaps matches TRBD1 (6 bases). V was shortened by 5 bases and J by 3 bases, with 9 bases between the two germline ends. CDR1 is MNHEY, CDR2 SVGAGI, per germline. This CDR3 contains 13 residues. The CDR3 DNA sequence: TGTGCCAGCAGTACCGGACAGACAGATACGCAGTATTTT. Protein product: CASSTGQTDTQYF.

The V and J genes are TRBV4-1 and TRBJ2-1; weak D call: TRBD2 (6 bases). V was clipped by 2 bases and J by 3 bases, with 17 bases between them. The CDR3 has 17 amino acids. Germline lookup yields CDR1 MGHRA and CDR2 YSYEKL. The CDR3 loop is CASSQLLEAGLYNEQFF. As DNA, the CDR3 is TGCGCCAGCAGCCAACTACTGGAGGCGGGGCTCTACAATGAGCAGTTCTTC.

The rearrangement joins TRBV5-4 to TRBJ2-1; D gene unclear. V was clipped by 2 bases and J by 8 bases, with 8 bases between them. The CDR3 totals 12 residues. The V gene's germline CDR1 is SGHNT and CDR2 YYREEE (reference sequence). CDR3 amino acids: CASSFQRYEQFF. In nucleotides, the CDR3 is TGTGCCAGCAGCTTCCAGCGCTATGAGCAGTTCTTC.

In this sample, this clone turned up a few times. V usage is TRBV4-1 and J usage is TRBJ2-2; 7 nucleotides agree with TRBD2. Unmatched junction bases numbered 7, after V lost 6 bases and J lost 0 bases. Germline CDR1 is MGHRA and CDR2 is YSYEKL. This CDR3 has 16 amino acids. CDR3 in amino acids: CASSSTGGTNTGELFF. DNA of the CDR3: TGCGCCAGCAGTTCTACGGGGGGAACGAACACCGGGGAGCTGTTTTTT.

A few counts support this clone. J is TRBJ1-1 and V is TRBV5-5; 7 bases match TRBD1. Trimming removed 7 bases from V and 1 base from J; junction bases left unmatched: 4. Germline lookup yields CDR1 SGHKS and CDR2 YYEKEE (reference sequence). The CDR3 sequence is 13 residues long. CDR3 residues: CASVQGTNTEAFF. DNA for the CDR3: TGTGCCAGCGTACAGGGGACGAACACTGAAGCTTTCTTT.

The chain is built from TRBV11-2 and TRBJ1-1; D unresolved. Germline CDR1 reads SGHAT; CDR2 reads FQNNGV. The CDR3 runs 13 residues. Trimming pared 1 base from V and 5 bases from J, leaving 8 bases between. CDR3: CASSLGAGTEAFF. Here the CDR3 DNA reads TGTGCCAGCAGCTTAGGGGCTGGGACTGAAGCTTTCTTT. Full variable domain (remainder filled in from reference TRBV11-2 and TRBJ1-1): EAGVAQSPRYKIIEKRQSVAFWCNPISGHATLYWYQQILGQGPKLLIQFQNNGVVDDSQLPKDRFSAERLKGVDSTLKIQPAKLEDSAVYLCASSLGAGTEAFFGQGTRLTVV.